This T cell receptor (beta chain) was recorded in a study of blood T cell repertoires in COVID-19. This clone was counted a single time. The table came from immunoSEQ multiplex PCR; TCRdb's copy has only in-frame clones and leaves some out. Among tens of thousands of clones listed, 79% were seen once. Trimming cost V 6 bases and J 0 bases, with 18 bases left between them. The CDR3 has 17 amino acids. CDR1 is LNHDA and CDR2 is SQIVND in the germline V gene (reference sequence). The chain is built from TRBV19 and TRBJ1-5; D may be TRBD1 (6 bases). Sequenced material: peripheral blood. The sequence was collected from a woman at least 80 years old with acute or convalescent COVID-19. The CDR3 spells CASSLQGGGFSNQPQHF. DNA of the CDR3: TGTGCCAGTAGCCTCCAAGGCGGGGGCTTTAGCAATCAGCCCCAGCATTTT.